One and the same sample provided the 11 T cell receptor beta chains below, sequenced in a study of blood T cells in healthy people across ages. Through a sample-barcoded 5' primer and a J-beta primer mix, a second PCR was run for about 6 to 11 cycles. TCRdb redid the calling of the 5' RACE reads with MiXCR, one entry per CDR3 protein. The sample contains hundreds of thousands of distinct CDR3 sequences, roughly 64% of which appear only once. The sample comprised blood. The receptor source for this set is a man between 25 and 39 years old in good health.

This clonotype has just a few counts. The V call is TRBV13, the J call TRBJ2-4, with a possible D match to TRBD2 (6 bases). The CDR3 is made up of 12 amino acids. V shed 3 bases and J shed 8 bases, with 8 bases lying between them. Germline lookup yields CDR1 PRHDT and CDR2 FYEKMQ (reference sequence). The CDR3 nucleotides are TGTGCCAGCAGCTTCGGGAGAGACATTCAGTACTTC. Its protein is CASSFGRDIQYF.

The chain recombines TRBV3-1 with TRBJ2-5, with D tentatively TRBD2 (6 bases). Trimming shortened V by 8 bases and J by 11 bases, and 21 bases separated the two germline ends. CDR1 and CDR2 (germline): LGHDT, YNNKEL (reference sequence). The CDR3 runs to 13 residues. Here the CDR3 reads CASSWGESAEQYF. The CDR3, as DNA: TGTGCCAGCTCCTGGGGGGAGAGTGCGGAGCAGTACTTC.

CDR3 amino acids: CASRLQPIGGYRYNEQFF. DNA for the CDR3: TGTGCCAGCAGACTACAACCCATAGGGGGGTACAGATACAATGAGCAGTTCTTC. The J gene is TRBJ2-1, the V gene TRBV6-2 or TRBV6-3; either TRBD1 or TRBD2 may fit D (6 bases each). In germline, CDR1 is MNHEY, CDR2 SVGEGT. Trimming stripped 6 bases from V and 4 bases from J, with 25 bases between. The CDR3 loop spans 18 amino acids.

For this clonotype: One junction end disagrees with the germline gene, perhaps due to a read error. The rearrangement links TRBV15 to TRBJ2-7; 7 nucleotides agree with TRBD1. Germline CDR1 is LNHNV and CDR2 is YYDKDF (reference sequence). The CDR3 contains 14 residues. CDR3 residues: CVTSRVQGVREQYF. In DNA, the CDR3 is TGTGTCACCAGCAGAGTCCAGGGGGTACGCGAGCAGTACTTC.

V is TRBV11-2 and J is TRBJ1-2, with D possibly matching TRBD1 (5 bases). The germline V gene has CDR1 SGHAT and CDR2 FQNNGV. V shed 4 bases and J shed 4 bases, with 22 bases lying between them. The CDR3 is made up of 17 amino acids. The CDR3 DNA sequence: TGTGCCAGCAGCTCCCACTCCGGGAGGGGACCCTCCTATGGCTACACCTTC. Amino acid sequence: CASSSHSGRGPSYGYTF.

The rearrangement links TRBV7-9 to TRBJ2-3; D may be TRBD1 (6 bases). The V gene's germline CDR1 is SEHNR and CDR2 FQNEAQ (reference sequence). CDR3 size: 16 residues. V gave up 5 bases and J gave up 4 bases, with 19 bases separating them. The CDR3 protein is CASSPRIQGRSDTQYF. DNA for the CDR3: TGTGCCAGCAGCCCCAGAATACAGGGTCGTTCAGATACGCAGTATTTT. Full variable domain (rest looked up from reference TRBV7-9 and TRBJ2-3): DTGVSQNPRHKITKRGQNVTFRCDPISEHNRLYWYRQTLGQGPEFLTYFQNEAQLEKSRLLSDRFSAERPKGSFSTLEIQRTEQGDSAMYLCASSPRIQGRSDTQYFGPGTRLTVL.

This clonotype was recorded many times. The chain joins TRBV4-2 to TRBJ2-2; the D call may be TRBD1 or TRBD2 (6 bases each). V shed 8 bases and J shed 5 bases, with 15 bases lying between them. In germline, CDR1 is LGHNA, CDR2 YNFKEQ. The CDR3 contains 14 residues. CDR3 in DNA: TGTGCCAGCGGTTTTAGGGGGACTACCGGGGAGCTGTTTTTT. It codes for CASGFRGTTGELFF.

This clonotype was detected a few times. J is TRBJ2-3 and V is TRBV15; D gene ambiguous. The CDR3 runs 15 residues. The V gene's germline CDR1 is LNHNV and CDR2 YYDKDF (reference sequence). Between the trimmed V and J ends, which lost 0 bases and 6 bases, there was a span of 13 bases. The CDR3 reads CATSRDGEVGDTQYF. CDR3 sequence (DNA): TGTGCCACCAGCAGAGATGGGGAAGTTGGGGATACGCAGTATTTT.

The J gene is TRBJ2-3, the V gene TRBV5-1; TRBD2 matches at 9 bases. The CDR3 covers 17 residues. With 4 bases clipped from V and 0 bases from J, the junction kept 9 bases outside the gene matches. Germline values: CDR1 SGHRS, CDR2 YFSETQ. This CDR3 is CASSLGILAGSTDTQYF. The CDR3 nucleotides read TGCGCCAGCAGCCTAGGAATCCTAGCGGGGAGCACAGATACGCAGTATTTT.

The rearrangement joins TRBV7-9 to TRBJ1-4, with a possible D match to TRBD1 (6 bases). This CDR3 is 14 amino acids long. The germline V and J ends were trimmed by 5 bases and 7 bases, with 14 bases remaining between them. The V gene's germline CDR1 is SEHNR and CDR2 FQNEAQ (reference sequence). This CDR3 is CASSRTVQSEKLFF. In DNA form, the CDR3 reads TGTGCCAGCAGCCGGACAGTTCAGAGTGAAAAACTGTTTTTT. The full variable domain, its missing parts supplied by reference TRBV7-9 and TRBJ1-4, is DTGVSQNPRHKITKRGQNVTFRCDPISEHNRLYWYRQTLGQGPEFLTYFQNEAQLEKSRLLSDRFSAERPKGSFSTLEIQRTEQGDSAMYLCASSRTVQSEKLFFGSGTQLSVL.

This sequence joins TRBV5-4 and TRBJ2-3; the D gene could be TRBD1 or TRBD2 (5 bases each). The germline CDR1 and CDR2 sequences are SGHNT and YYREEE (reference sequence). V lost 0 bases, J lost 0 bases, and 11 bases lay in between. The CDR3 loop spans 16 amino acids. CDR3 amino acids: CASSLESGLSTDTQYF. The CDR3 nucleotides read TGTGCCAGCAGCTTGGAATCGGGGCTTAGCACAGATACGCAGTATTTT.